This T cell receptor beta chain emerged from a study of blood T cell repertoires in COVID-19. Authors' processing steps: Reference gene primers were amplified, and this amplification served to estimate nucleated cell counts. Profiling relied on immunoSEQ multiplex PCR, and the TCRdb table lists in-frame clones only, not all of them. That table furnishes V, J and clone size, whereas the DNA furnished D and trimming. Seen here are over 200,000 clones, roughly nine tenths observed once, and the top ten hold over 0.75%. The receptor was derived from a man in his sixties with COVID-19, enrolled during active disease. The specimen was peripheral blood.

CDR3: CSGRKGGHPGEQYF. CDR3 DNA: TGCAGTGGCAGGAAGGGGGGGCATCCCGGCGAGCAGTACTTC. The chain joins TRBV29-1 to TRBJ2-7; D possibly corresponds to TRBD2 (7 bases). This CDR3 has 14 residues. Per the germline V gene, CDR1 is SQVTM and CDR2 is ANQGSEA.